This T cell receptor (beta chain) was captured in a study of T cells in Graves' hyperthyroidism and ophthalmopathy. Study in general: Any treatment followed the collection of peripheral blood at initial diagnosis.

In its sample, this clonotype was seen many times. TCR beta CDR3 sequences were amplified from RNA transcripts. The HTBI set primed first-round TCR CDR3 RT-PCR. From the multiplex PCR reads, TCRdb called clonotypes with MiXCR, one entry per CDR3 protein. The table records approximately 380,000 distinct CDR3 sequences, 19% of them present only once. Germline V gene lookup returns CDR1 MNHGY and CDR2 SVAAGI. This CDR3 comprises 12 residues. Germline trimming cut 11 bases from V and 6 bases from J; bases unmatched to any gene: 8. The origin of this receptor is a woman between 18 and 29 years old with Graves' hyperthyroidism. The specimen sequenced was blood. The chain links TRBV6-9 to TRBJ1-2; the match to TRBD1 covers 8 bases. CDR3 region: CAGPGRGHGYTF. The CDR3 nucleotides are TGTGCCGGGCCGGGCAGGGGGCATGGCTACACCTTC.